These 21 T cell receptor beta chains share one sample of origin, sequenced in a study of blood T cell repertoires in COVID-19. Generated by immunoSEQ multiplex PCR, the TCRdb table keeps only in-frame clones and is missing some. The sample contains 470,000 or so clones, approximately 90% of which appear only once. The material sequenced was peripheral blood. These receptors were obtained from a woman aged 25 to 39 with acute or convalescent COVID-19.

The rearrangement uses TRBV27 and TRBJ2-1; 9 bases agree with TRBD2. CDR1 and CDR2 (germline): MNHEY, SMNVEV (reference sequence). The V and J ends lost 3 bases and 2 bases, in that order; junction bases with no gene match: 5. CDR3 length: 16 amino acids. The chain's CDR3 is CASSFLAGSPYNEQFF. Here the CDR3 DNA reads TGTGCCAGCAGTTTTCTAGCGGGGAGCCCCTACAATGAGCAGTTCTTC.

This clone occurred a few times. V gene TRBV5-6 combines with J gene TRBJ1-6, with 8 bases identical to TRBD1. The CDR3 consists of 14 residues. The junction had 10 bases not matched to a gene; V was cut back by 3 bases and J by 14 bases. CDR1 is SGHDT and CDR2 is YYEEEE in the germline V gene. The CDR3 sequence is CASSWTGSVSALHF. CDR3 sequence (DNA): TGTGCCAGCAGCTGGACAGGGTCTGTTTCGGCCCTCCACTTT.

The J gene is TRBJ2-4, the V gene TRBV18; D ambiguous. Germline V gene sequence: CDR1 KGHSH, CDR2 LQKENI. This CDR3 spans 13 amino acids. V was cut by 4 bases and J by 9 bases, with 13 bases left in between. The CDR3 here is CASSLNPGFIQYF. The CDR3 nucleotides read TGTGCCAGCTCACTAAACCCAGGTTTCATTCAGTACTTC.

The chain links TRBV18 to TRBJ1-2; 7 bases are a match to TRBD1. Germline loops: CDR1 KGHSH, CDR2 LQKENI. Germline trimming cut 2 bases from V and 3 bases from J; bases unmatched to any gene: 6. The CDR3 loop spans 15 amino acids. CDR3 in DNA: TGTGCCAGCTCACCAAGACAGGGTTTCGACTATGGCTACACCTTC. The encoded protein is CASSPRQGFDYGYTF.

The chain couples TRBV15 to TRBJ2-2; D unresolved. V lost 4 bases to trimming and J lost 5 bases, with 11 bases between them. Germline CDR1 LNHNV, CDR2 YYDKDF (reference sequence). The CDR3 length is 14 residues. CDR3 bases: TGTGCCACCAGCACCAGAACAGAAACCGGGGAGCTGTTTTTT. Translated, it gives CATSTRTETGELFF.

The V call is TRBV10-3, the J call TRBJ2-5; perhaps TRBD1 as D (5 bases). The CDR3 has 13 amino acids. Germline V gene sequence: CDR1 ENHRY, CDR2 SYGVKD. V lost 6 bases to trimming and J lost 5 bases, with 13 bases between them. The CDR3 DNA follows: TGTGCCATCAGCACCCAGGGTTGGGAGACCCAGTACTTC. It specifies CAISTQGWETQYF.

The rearrangement links TRBV15 to TRBJ1-1; 8 bases agree with TRBD1. V dropped 2 bases and J dropped 4; count of bases not matched to a gene: 15. This CDR3 is 18 amino acids long. CDR1 is LNHNV and CDR2 is YYDKDF in the germline V gene (reference sequence). The CDR3 reads CATSRPLGPQGAGTEAFF. CDR3 DNA sequence: TGTGCCACCAGCAGACCATTAGGGCCTCAGGGGGCAGGCACTGAAGCTTTCTTT. The full variable domain, rest sourced from reference TRBV15 and TRBJ1-1, is DAMVIQNPRYQVTQFGKPVTLSCSQTLNHNVMYWYQQKSSQAPKLLFHYYDKDFNNEADTPDNFQSRRPNTSFCFLDIRSPGLGDTAMYLCATSRPLGPQGAGTEAFFGQGTRLTVV.

The chain is built from TRBV21-1 and TRBJ1-5; the table's TRBD1 call for D was not verified on the DNA. TRBV21-1 is a recognized pseudogene. The CDR3 is made up of 16 amino acids. The CDR3 DNA reads as TGTGCCAGCAGCCTCAGGGGGTGTGACAGCAATCAGCCCCAGCATTTT. Its protein is CASSLRGCDSNQPQHF.

The rearrangement joins TRBV7-9 to TRBJ1-6, with 10 bases that match TRBD1. The V gene's germline CDR1 is SEHNR and CDR2 FQNEAQ (reference sequence). CDR3 length: 15 residues. The J segment lost 9 bases and the V segment lost 4 bases, leaving 6 bases of the junction unmatched. The CDR3 DNA reads TGTGCCAGCAGCTCAAACCGGGACAGGGGTTCACCCCTCCACTTT. Its translation: CASSSNRDRGSPLHF.

The V call is TRBV14, the J call TRBJ2-5, with 7 bases that match TRBD1. V trimming: 1 base; J trimming: 5 bases; junction bases outside the gene matches: 7. The CDR3 extends over 15 amino acids. Germline CDR1 is SGHDN and CDR2 is FVKESK. The CDR3 DNA follows: TGTGCCAGCAGCCAAGGGGACAGTCAAAGGGAGACCCAGTACTTC. It encodes CASSQGDSQRETQYF.

The chain combines TRBV21-1 with TRBJ2-3; the table's D call TRBD2 went unverified against the DNA. TRBV21-1 is a pseudogene. This CDR3 comprises 13 residues. CDR3 sequence (DNA): TGTGCCAGCACTACTAGCGGACCAGATACGCAGTATTTT. As protein: CASTTSGPDTQYF.

V gene TRBV28 combines with J gene TRBJ2-7; no clear D gene. Trimming removed 2 bases from V and 5 bases from J, with 4 bases in between. CDR1 and CDR2 from the germline V gene are MDHEN and SYDVKM. The CDR3 has 11 residues. The CDR3 loop reads CASSLIDEQYF. CDR3 bases: TGTGCCAGCAGTTTAATCGACGAGCAGTACTTC.

The chain couples TRBV10-1 to TRBJ2-2; TRBD1 matches at 10 bases. Germline CDR1 WNHNN, CDR2 SYGVQD (reference sequence). V trimming: 6 bases; J trimming: 6 bases; junction bases outside the gene matches: 4. The CDR3 is 14 amino acids. Here the CDR3 DNA reads TGCGCCAGCAGACCCGGGACAGGGGCCGGGGAGCTGTTTTTT. Translating it yields CASRPGTGAGELFF.

The genes are TRBV5-1 and TRBJ1-2, with 7 bases identical to TRBD1. The CDR3 consists of 14 residues. The germline V gene encodes CDR1 SGHRS and CDR2 YFSETQ. Trimming cost V 1 base and J 6 bases; bases outside gene matches: 6. CDR3 sequence reads: CASSLTTGLDGYTF. The CDR3 region has the DNA TGCGCCAGCAGCTTGACGACAGGGTTGGATGGCTACACCTTC.

On this clone itself: This sample also contains other DNA sequences that code for the same CDR3. The gene calls are TRBV9 and TRBJ2-3, with D possibly TRBD1 on 7 matching bases. The V and J ends lost 0 bases and 6 bases respectively, with 14 bases between them. Germline CDR1 and CDR2: SGDLS and YYNGEE. The CDR3 is 15 amino acids. The CDR3 DNA follows: TGTGCCAGCAGCGTAGCAGGGGGGCTTCCGGATACGCAGTATTTT. Protein product: CASSVAGGLPDTQYF.

This chain connects TRBV28 to TRBJ2-1; a weak D match, TRBD1 (6 bases). The CDR3 sequence is 16 residues long. Germline CDR1 and CDR2: MDHEN and SYDVKM. Trimming left V 5 bases short and J 0 bases short, with 14 bases between. This chain's CDR3 is CASSGRGPISYNEQFF. DNA of the CDR3: TGTGCCAGCAGTGGCAGGGGACCTATCTCCTACAATGAGCAGTTCTTC.

CDR3 DNA sequence: TGTGCCAGTAGTATGGTAGCAGAAAGCTCCTATAATTCACCCCTCCACTTT. Its protein product is CASSMVAESSYNSPLHF. V usage is TRBV19 and J usage is TRBJ1-6; D ambiguous. The CDR3 is 17 residues long. Germline CDR1 LNHDA, CDR2 SQIVND (reference sequence). Trimming removed 3 bases at V and 0 bases at J, with 12 bases between.

V gene TRBV10-3 combines with J gene TRBJ2-5; D might be TRBD1 (5 bases). The CDR3 contains 17 residues. Trimming left V 0 bases short and J 1 base short, with 15 bases between. Germline CDR1 ENHRY, CDR2 SYGVKD. In nucleotides, the CDR3 is TGTGCCATCAGTGAGTCGGGCGGCTTGGGGCTCCAAGAGACCCAGTACTTC. This sequence encodes CAISESGGLGLQETQYF.

The chain is built from TRBV5-1 and TRBJ2-1; perhaps TRBD1 as D (6 bases). This CDR3 has 14 residues. V was cut by 4 bases and J by 5 bases, with 13 bases left in between. Germline-derived CDR1 and CDR2 are SGHRS and YFSETQ. The CDR3 nucleotides read TGCGCCAGCAGCCCCTCGAGGGGGAACAATGAGCAGTTCTTC. It encodes CASSPSRGNNEQFF.

This rearrangement joins TRBV2 to TRBJ2-3; possible D gene TRBD2, 6 bases. In germline, CDR1 is SNHLY, CDR2 FYNNEI. V shed 1 base and J shed 2 bases, with 10 bases lying between them. The CDR3 sequence is 15 residues long. This CDR3 is CASSEGGDPTDTQYF. DNA for the CDR3: TGTGCCAGCAGTGAAGGGGGGGACCCCACAGATACGCAGTATTTT.

The V and J genes are TRBV19 and TRBJ2-1; 8 nucleotides match TRBD1. Per germline, CDR1 LNHDA and CDR2 SQIVND (reference sequence). The CDR3 covers 16 residues. Unmatched junction bases numbered 12, after V lost 2 bases and J lost 9 bases. DNA for the CDR3: TGTGCCAGTAGTATACCCAGGACAGGGCCTGCAAGTGAGCAGTTCTTC. Translation: CASSIPRTGPASEQFF.